This T cell receptor (beta chain) was identified in a study of cytomegalovirus exposure and HLA in healthy donors. Study-level findings and limits: The study designated around 150 TCR beta chains cytomegalovirus-associated. Per a prior analysis, the majority of TCR beta V segments were productive roughly 90% or roughly 30% of the time. Excluded: some indistinguishable V segments such as TRBV6-2 and TRBV6-3. Later analysis identified a missense DCLRE1C variant that was linked to TCR beta V- and J-gene trimming.

PCR involved 60 Vbeta and 13 Jbeta primers. Clones were sequenced by immunoSEQ multiplex PCR, and TCRdb holds only the in-frame ones, with some missing. The sample has 200,000 or so clones, just under 70% seen once. Germline V CDR1 and CDR2: MGHRA, YSYEKL. Deletions cut 1 base from V and 0 bases from J, with 9 bases between. The CDR3 is 16 residues long. Of note for this clone: Antigen: not known.

The chain carries TRBV4-1 and TRBJ1-4; D is unclear. The clonotype originates from a man in his forties in good health and CMV-seropositive. The sequenced sample was PBMCs. The CDR3 is CASSQVFETTNEKLFF. CDR3 bases: TGCGCCAGCAGCCAAGTCTTCGAGACAACTAATGAAAAACTGTTTTTT.